This T cell receptor beta chain was sequenced for a study of control samples from healthy donors and cancer patients. Produced via immunoSEQ multiplex PCR; TCRdb's table is partial and in-frame only. There are 260,000 or so clones in the sample; over 75% occur only once, and about an eighth lies in the top ten. The CDR3 covers 12 residues. Trimming removed 0 bases at V and 15 bases at J, with 9 bases between. CDR1 and CDR2 from the germline V gene are MNHEY and SVGAGI. V usage is TRBV6-5 and J usage is TRBJ1-6, with a tentative D call TRBD1 (5 bases). The sequence was collected from a woman aged 55-70 years with lung cancer. The sample taken for sequencing was PBMCs. The CDR3 loop is CASSYSRGGLHF. As DNA, the CDR3 is TGTGCCAGCAGTTACTCTCGGGGCGGCCTCCACTTT.